Listed below are T cell receptor beta chains from one sample, sequenced in a study of T cells in localized non-small cell lung cancer. The repertoire was sequenced with immunoSEQ multiplex PCR; TCRdb's copy has only in-frame clones and lacks some. The repertoire holds several thousand clones, with 89% as singletons. The material sequenced was peripheral blood, taken before any cancer treatment. Source of these receptors: a female donor older than 55 with stage II squamous cell lung carcinoma. Both conserved end residues are part of each CDR3. The D gene is left open where the match is weak. Some rows mark clone size as missing; the rest say once, few, many or name a class of expanded clone.

clone_size j_call v_call d_call cdr3_aa cdr3_nt
. TRBJ1-3 TRBV11-2 . CASSYAGTRRNTIYF TGTGCCAGCAGCTACGCCGGGACACGGAGGAACACCATATATTTT
. TRBJ1-1 TRBV5-1 TRBD1 CASSSQGLETEAFF TGCGCCAGCAGCTCACAGGGGCTGGAGACTGAAGCTTTCTTT
. TRBJ1-2 TRBV14 . CASSQDRFGSEGYTF TGTGCCAGCAGCCAAGATCGTTTCGGGTCGGAGGGCTACACCTTC
once TRBJ2-1 TRBV5-5 TRBD2 CASSLASLAGGYNEQFF TGTGCCAGCAGCTTGGCTTCACTAGCGGGGGGTTACAATGAGCAGTTCTTC
. TRBJ2-3 TRBV29-1 . CSGRPSTDTQYF TGCAGCGGAAGGCCCAGCACAGATACGCAGTATTTT
. TRBJ1-1 TRBV2 . CASRQGMNTEAFF TGTGCCAGCAGGCAGGGGATGAACACTGAAGCTTTCTTT
. TRBJ2-7 TRBV19 TRBD2 CASSSLAGVRVYEQYF TGTGCCAGTAGTAGCCTAGCGGGAGTGAGGGTCTACGAGCAGTACTTC
. TRBJ2-1 TRBV6-5 TRBD1 CASRLTGLLYNEQFF TGTGCCAGCAGGCTGACAGGGCTTCTCTACAATGAGCAGTTCTTC
. TRBJ1-2 TRBV10-2 TRBD1 CASSESTGFTGYTF TGCGCCAGCAGTGAGTCGACAGGGTTTACTGGCTACACCTTC
. TRBJ2-5 TRBV15 . CATSRAYQETQYF TGTGCCACCAGCAGGGCGTACCAAGAGACCCAGTACTTC
. TRBJ2-1 TRBV5-4 . CASRGGYNEQFF TGTGCCAGCAGGGGGGGCTACAATGAGCAGTTCTTC
. TRBJ2-1 TRBV2 TRBD2 CASSLFLAGGRVRNEQFF TGTGCCAGCAGTCTCTTTCTAGCGGGAGGCCGGGTACGGAATGAGCAGTTCTTC
. TRBJ1-5 TRBV28 . CASSLYRSNQPQHF TGTGCCAGCAGTTTGTACAGGTCCAATCAGCCCCAGCATTTT
. TRBJ1-1 TRBV2 . CASISGGLGTEAFF TGTGCCAGCATCTCGGGGGGTTTGGGCACTGAAGCTTTCTTT
. TRBJ2-2 TRBV2 . CASSPSGAGELFF TGTGCCAGCAGCCCCAGTGGGGCCGGGGAGCTGTTTTTT
. TRBJ1-2 TRBV5-6 . CASSLAGTNYGYTF TGTGCCAGCAGCTTGGCAGGGACCAACTATGGCTACACCTTC
. TRBJ2-5 TRBV5-1 . CASSPGPEETQYF TGCGCCAGCAGCCCGGGACCCGAAGAGACCCAGTACTTC
. TRBJ2-6 TRBV2 TRBD1 CASRRQGAVSGANVLTF TGTGCCAGCAGAAGACAGGGGGCTGTATCTGGGGCCAACGTCCTGACTTTC
. TRBJ2-3 TRBV5-1 . CASSARGGNQGDTQYF TGCGCCAGCAGCGCACGCGGGGGCAACCAGGGGGATACGCAGTATTTT
once TRBJ1-2 TRBV5-1 . CASSLGTGLAGYTF TGCGCCAGCAGCTTAGGAACGGGGCTCGCCGGCTACACCTTC
once TRBJ1-2 TRBV6-6 . CASSYDSSYTF TGTGCCAGCAGTTACGATAGTAGCTACACCTTC
. TRBJ1-3 TRBV28 . CASSLVRNTGNTIYF TGTGCCAGCAGTTTAGTTCGAAATACTGGAAACACCATATATTTT
. TRBJ2-5 TRBV7-9 TRBD1 CASGTGGVETQYF TGTGCCAGCGGAACAGGGGGAGTAGAGACCCAGTACTTC
. TRBJ1-2 TRBV5-1 TRBD1 CASSITGGGDGYTF TGCGCCAGCAGCATCACAGGGGGCGGCGATGGCTACACCTTC
. TRBJ1-2 TRBV28 . CASRYTGGKGGYTF TGTGCCAGCAGATACACAGGAGGGAAGGGGGGCTACACCTTC
. TRBJ2-1 TRBV7-8 . CASSKDRDNEQFF TGTGCCAGCAGCAAAGACAGAGACAATGAGCAGTTCTTC
. TRBJ2-2 TRBV6-5 TRBD2 CASSGRGAEGELFF TGTGCCAGCAGTGGGCGGGGGGCTGAGGGGGAGCTGTTTTTT
. TRBJ2-5 TRBV5-1 TRBD2 CASSLLGEGLETQYF TGCGCCAGCAGCCTTTTAGGGGAGGGCCTCGAGACCCAGTACTTC
. TRBJ2-6 TRBV18 . CASSPRQDLTGANVLTF TGTGCCAGCTCACCGCGGCAGGACCTTACTGGGGCCAACGTCCTGACTTTC
. TRBJ1-1 TRBV6-5 TRBD1 CASSYTRGQGGAFF TGTGCCAGCAGTTACACAAGGGGACAGGGGGGGGCTTTCTTT
few TRBJ2-1 TRBV28 TRBD2 CASRRGLAGVDEQFF TGTGCCAGCCGACGGGGACTAGCGGGGGTAGATGAGCAGTTCTTC
. TRBJ2-5 TRBV7-9 TRBD2 CASSLQAGRETQYF TGTGCCAGCAGCTTACAAGCGGGACGGGAGACCCAGTACTTC
. TRBJ1-1 TRBV7-2 . CASSTSQGLNTEAFF TGTGCCAGCAGCACCAGCCAGGGTCTGAACACTGAAGCTTTCTTT
. TRBJ2-7 TRBV11-2 . CASSSGPGYEQYF TGTGCCAGCAGCTCCGGACCTGGCTACGAGCAGTACTTC
. TRBJ2-5 TRBV28 TRBD1 CASSPGTGAGETQYF TGTGCCAGCAGTCCGGGGACAGGGGCAGGGGAGACCCAGTACTTC
. TRBJ2-2 TRBV10-1 . CASSESSRGLTTGELFF TGCGCCAGCAGTGAGTCGTCTAGGGGCCTGACTACCGGGGAGCTGTTTTTT
. TRBJ1-2 TRBV2 . CASNLGPGVYGYTF TGTGCCAGCAATCTCGGGCCAGGCGTTTATGGCTACACCTTC
. TRBJ2-3 TRBV4-2 TRBD1 CASSLLRTGESSTDTQYF TGTGCCAGCAGCCTATTAAGAACAGGGGAATCTAGCACAGATACGCAGTATTTT
. TRBJ1-2 TRBV29-1 . CSVGLASSRGYTF TGCAGCGTTGGTCTGGCCTCCTCCCGCGGCTACACCTTC
. TRBJ1-3 TRBV19 . CASKGGAWDTIYF TGTGCCAGTAAGGGGGGGGCATGGGACACCATATATTTT
. TRBJ2-1 TRBV7-2 TRBD2 CASSSPSGTSGNNEQFF TGTGCCAGCAGCTCGCCGTCAGGGACTAGCGGAAACAATGAGCAGTTCTTC
. TRBJ2-5 TRBV10-2 . CASSQSGREETQYF TGCGCCAGCAGTCAGAGCGGCAGGGAAGAGACCCAGTACTTC
. TRBJ2-6 TRBV28 . CASTTGGSGANVLTF TGTGCCAGCACTACCGGGGGCTCTGGGGCCAACGTCCTGACTTTC
. TRBJ2-7 TRBV6-1 TRBD1 CASRRNRGSEQYF TGTGCCAGCAGGAGGAACAGGGGTAGCGAGCAGTACTTC
. TRBJ2-7 TRBV14 . CASSHVAGVAYEQYF TGTGCCAGCAGCCACGTCGCAGGGGTTGCCTACGAGCAGTACTTC
. TRBJ1-5 TRBV28 . CASSLSLAGNQPQHF TGTGCCAGCAGTTTAAGTTTGGCAGGCAATCAGCCCCAGCATTTT
. TRBJ1-1 TRBV20-1 . CSARGAGAFF TGCAGTGCTAGAGGGGCAGGAGCTTTCTTT
. TRBJ1-1 TRBV5-1 . CASSLTALNTEAFF TGCGCCAGCAGCTTGACAGCCTTGAACACTGAAGCTTTCTTT
. TRBJ1-4 TRBV5-4 TRBD1 CASSSGSSGGREKLFF TGTGCCAGCAGCTCGGGCTCCTCAGGGGGACGTGAAAAACTGTTTTTT
. TRBJ1-3 TRBV11-2 TRBD1 CASSRGDRSSGNTIYF TGTGCCAGCAGCCGAGGGGACAGGAGCTCTGGAAACACCATATATTTT